This TCR beta chain derives from a study of blood T cell repertoires in COVID-19. On the study more broadly: Sites in the United States, Italy and Spain provided acute and convalescent COVID-19 samples. Nucleic acid was either cDNA or gDNA, and it came from T cells, B-cell-depleted T cells, or PBMCs.

CDR3 size: 14 residues. The trim removed 4 bases at V and 8 bases at J, leaving 6 bases unmatched. In germline, CDR1 is LGHNA, CDR2 YNFKEQ. Original processing methods: Amplifying reference gene primers gave estimates of nucleated cell counts. Method: immunoSEQ multiplex PCR; TCRdb's copy keeps in-frame clones and lacks some. That table is the source of V, J and clone size, and D and trimming were worked out from the DNA. The sample consists of 200,000 to 250,000 clones, around 83% of them appearing once. This clone has only a few counts. The chain has TRBV4-2 and TRBJ2-4; 9 bases fit TRBD1. This receptor was obtained from a man between 35 and 55 years old with acute or convalescent COVID-19. The sample comprised peripheral blood. The CDR3: CASSRDRVSDIQYF. CDR3 in DNA: TGTGCCAGCAGCCGGGACAGGGTGTCGGACATTCAGTACTTC.